This record covers a single T cell receptor (beta chain). Its antigen is currently unknown. With V trimmed by 6 bases and J by 5 bases, 11 bases remained unmatched. Germline CDR1 is SGHTA and CDR2 is FQGNSA. There are 16 residues in the CDR3. This specimen comes from a study of T cell responses to AZD1222 COVID-19 vaccine. General study findings and limits: Repertoire sampling was restricted to post-peak T cell response timepoints. There were mostly white British donors and more females than males, and clonal diversity was possibly underestimated. Two AZD1222 administrations were followed by greater Spike-specific TCR breadth and depth.

Measured with immunoSEQ multiplex PCR; TCRdb has only the in-frame clones, and not every one. This sample yields tens of thousands of clones, of which over 80% are seen a single time; 8% to 10% belongs to the top ten. This receptor was identified in an adult in good health. The input for sequencing was peripheral blood, taken on day 0 of AZD1222 vaccination. This chain joins TRBV7-2 and TRBJ2-2; 8 positions match TRBD1. DNA for the CDR3: TGTGCCAGCAGATTTGCCGGGACAGGATGGACCGGGGAGCTGTTTTTT. Translated, it gives CASRFAGTGWTGELFF. Full variable domain (outside the CDR3, taken from reference TRBV7-2 and TRBJ2-2): GAGVSQSPSNKVTEKGKDVELRCDPISGHTALYWYRQSLGQGLEFLIYFQGNSAPDKSGLPSDRFSAERTGGSVSTLTIQRTQQEDSAVYLCASRFAGTGWTGELFFGEGSRLTVL.